These T cell receptor beta chains were read from a single sample in a study of blood T cell repertoires in COVID-19. Using immunoSEQ multiplex PCR, the repertoire was profiled, and TCRdb retains in-frame clones only, with some absent. The sample carries 270,000 or so clones, around 85% recorded once. The sequencing sample was made of peripheral blood. These receptor sequences come from a human donor with COVID-19, enrolled during active disease. The donor label of this sample is uncertain. The CDR3 runs from the conserved cysteine through the conserved F or W. The D gene is left open where the match is weak. Part of the rows lack a size; the others show once, few, many or a class for expanded clones.

abundance,v_gene,d_gene,j_gene,CDR3aa,CDR3nt
NA,TRBV5-4,NA,TRBJ1-4,CASSLDQGSNEKLFF,TGTGCCAGCAGCTTGGACCAGGGGAGTAATGAAAAACTGTTTTTT
NA,TRBV6-6,NA,TRBJ2-2,CASSLLQGTAGELFF,TGTGCCAGCAGTCTCCTCCAGGGGACGGCCGGGGAGCTGTTTTTT
NA,TRBV7-8,NA,TRBJ2-1,CASSWRGPYNEQFF,TGTGCCAGCAGCTGGAGAGGGCCGTACAATGAGCAGTTCTTC
NA,TRBV5-5,NA,TRBJ1-6,CASSLDGGSPLHF,TGTGCCAGCAGCTTGGATGGGGGCTCACCCCTCCACTTT
NA,TRBV11-3,TRBD2,TRBJ2-3,CASSRGAGDPDTQYF,TGTGCCAGCAGCCGAGGGGCGGGAGACCCAGATACGCAGTATTTT
NA,TRBV24-1,TRBD2,TRBJ2-1,CATSDQRAGGGNEQFF,TGTGCCACCAGTGACCAGAGAGCGGGAGGTGGAAATGAGCAGTTCTTC
NA,TRBV9,TRBD1,TRBJ1-2,CASSVGDRGHGYTF,TGTGCCAGCAGCGTAGGGGACAGGGGGCATGGCTACACCTTC
NA,TRBV29-1,TRBD1,TRBJ1-5,CSVGTGRNQPQHF,TGCAGCGTTGGGACAGGGAGGAATCAGCCCCAGCATTTT
NA,TRBV4-3,NA,TRBJ2-5,CASSQDLRETQYF,TGCGCCAGCAGCCAAGACTTGAGGGAGACCCAGTACTTC
NA,TRBV12-3/TRBV12-4,NA,TRBJ2-5,CASSRDQETQYF,TGTGCCAGCAGCCGCGACCAAGAGACCCAGTACTTC
NA,TRBV28,TRBD1,TRBJ2-7,CASTKGQGGSYEQYF,TGTGCCAGCACCAAGGGACAGGGTGGCTCCTACGAGCAGTACTTC
NA,TRBV30,TRBD1,TRBJ1-5,CAWSRDSYSNQPQHF,TGTGCCTGGAGTAGGGACAGCTATAGCAATCAGCCCCAGCATTTT
NA,TRBV6-6,NA,TRBJ1-5,CASSYRPQETNQPQHF,TGTGCCAGCAGTTACAGGCCACAGGAGACCAATCAGCCCCAGCATTTT
NA,TRBV20-1,NA,TRBJ2-1,CSASVGLLYNEQFF,TGCAGTGCTAGTGTTGGACTACTATACAATGAGCAGTTCTTC
NA,TRBV12-1,NA,TRBJ2-2,CASSPRTSGRVTGELFF,TGTGCCAGCAGCCCCCGGACTAGCGGTCGTGTAACCGGGGAGCTGTTTTTT
many,TRBV5-1,TRBD2,TRBJ2-1,CASSLGLAGINEQFF,TGCGCCAGCAGCTTGGGGCTAGCGGGAATCAATGAGCAGTTCTTC
once,TRBV7-3,TRBD1,TRBJ1-6,CASSLGTGFSPLHF,TGTGCCAGCAGCTTGGGGACAGGGTTTTCACCCCTCCACTTT
once,TRBV5-1,NA,TRBJ2-7,CASSPPAGNYEQYF,TGCGCCAGCAGCCCTCCGGCAGGGAATTACGAGCAGTACTTC
NA,TRBV11-2,NA,TRBJ1-1,CASSLSPGAEAFF,TGTGCCAGCAGCTTATCTCCGGGGGCTGAAGCTTTCTTT
once,TRBV7-2,TRBD1,TRBJ2-1,CASSLETGGVKHEQFF,TGTGCCAGCAGCTTAGAGACAGGGGGTGTGAAGCATGAGCAGTTCTTC
NA,TRBV30,TRBD2,TRBJ2-5,CAWSVFSGYQETQYF,TGTGCCTGGAGTGTATTTAGCGGGTACCAAGAGACCCAGTACTTC
NA,TRBV28,TRBD1,TRBJ1-5,CASNTQGKGQPQHF,TGTGCCAGCAACACACAGGGGAAAGGGCAGCCCCAGCATTTT
once,TRBV19,TRBD1,TRBJ1-3,CASSVTGGSGNTIYF,TGTGCCAGTAGTGTGACAGGGGGCTCTGGAAACACCATATATTTT
NA,TRBV6-6,NA,TRBJ2-5,CASSPSVTQYF,TGTGCCAGCAGTCCCTCCGTGACCCAGTACTTC
NA,TRBV6-6,TRBD1,TRBJ1-1,CASSLWPPGQGAEAFF,TGTGCCAGCAGTCTCTGGCCCCCGGGACAGGGCGCTGAAGCTTTCTTT
NA,TRBV3-1/TRBV3-2,NA,TRBJ1-2,CASSQDLGGLPYTF,TGTGCCAGCAGCCAAGATTTAGGCGGGCTCCCCTACACCTTC
NA,TRBV4-1,NA,TRBJ1-5,CASSQTGGSNQPQHF,TGCGCCAGCAGCCAAACCGGAGGCTCCAATCAGCCCCAGCATTTT
NA,TRBV29-1,NA,TRBJ2-7,CSARQALYEQYF,TGCAGCGCACGACAGGCCCTCTACGAGCAGTACTTC
NA,TRBV28,TRBD2,TRBJ2-3,CASSLLAGGPPNTQYF,TGTGCCAGCAGTTTATTGGCGGGAGGGCCTCCAAATACGCAGTATTTT
NA,TRBV19,NA,TRBJ2-7,CASSLGGRIYEQYF,TGTGCCAGTAGTCTCGGGGGGCGCATCTACGAGCAGTACTTC
NA,TRBV15,TRBD1,TRBJ2-2,CATSRVNRGTPGELFF,TGTGCCACCAGCAGAGTCAACAGGGGTACCCCCGGGGAGCTGTTTTTT
NA,TRBV19,NA,TRBJ1-5,CASSRQALDQPQHF,TGTGCCAGTAGTAGGCAGGCGCTTGATCAGCCCCAGCATTTT